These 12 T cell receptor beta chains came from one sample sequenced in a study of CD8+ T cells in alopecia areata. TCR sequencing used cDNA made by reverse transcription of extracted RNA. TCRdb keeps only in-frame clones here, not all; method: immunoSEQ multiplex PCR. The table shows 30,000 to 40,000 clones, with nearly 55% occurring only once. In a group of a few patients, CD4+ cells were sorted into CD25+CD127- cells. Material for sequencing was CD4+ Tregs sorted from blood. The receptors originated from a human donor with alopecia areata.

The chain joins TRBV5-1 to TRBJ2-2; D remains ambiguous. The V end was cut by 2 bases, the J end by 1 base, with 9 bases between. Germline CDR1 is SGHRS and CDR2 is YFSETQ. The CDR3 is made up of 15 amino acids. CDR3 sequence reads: CASSFSVGNTGELFF. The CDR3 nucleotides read TGCGCCAGCAGCTTTAGTGTCGGGAACACCGGGGAGCTGTTTTTT.

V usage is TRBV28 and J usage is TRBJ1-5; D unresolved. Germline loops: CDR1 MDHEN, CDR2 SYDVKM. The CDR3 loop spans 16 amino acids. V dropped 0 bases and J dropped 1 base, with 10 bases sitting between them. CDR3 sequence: CASSLWRVYSNQPQHF. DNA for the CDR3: TGTGCCAGCAGTTTATGGAGGGTCTACAGCAATCAGCCCCAGCATTTT.

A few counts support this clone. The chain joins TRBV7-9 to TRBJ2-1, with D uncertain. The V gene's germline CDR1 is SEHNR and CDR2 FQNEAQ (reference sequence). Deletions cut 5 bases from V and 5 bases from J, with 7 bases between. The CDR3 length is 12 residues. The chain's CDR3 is CASSPPDNEQFF. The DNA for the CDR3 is TGTGCCAGCAGCCCCCCGGACAATGAGCAGTTCTTC.

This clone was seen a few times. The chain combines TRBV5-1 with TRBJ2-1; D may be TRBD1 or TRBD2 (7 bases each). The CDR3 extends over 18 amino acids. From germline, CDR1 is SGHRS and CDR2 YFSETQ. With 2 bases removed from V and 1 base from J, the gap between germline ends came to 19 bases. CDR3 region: CASSFSQGGALSYNEQFF. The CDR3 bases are TGCGCCAGCAGCTTTTCCCAGGGGGGGGCCCTATCCTACAATGAGCAGTTCTTC.

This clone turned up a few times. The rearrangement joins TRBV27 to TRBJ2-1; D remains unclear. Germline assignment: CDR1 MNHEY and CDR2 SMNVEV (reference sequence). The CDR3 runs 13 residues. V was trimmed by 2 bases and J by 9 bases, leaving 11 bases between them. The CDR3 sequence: CASSLTATAEQFF. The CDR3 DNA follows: TGTGCCAGCAGTTTAACAGCAACAGCTGAGCAGTTCTTC.

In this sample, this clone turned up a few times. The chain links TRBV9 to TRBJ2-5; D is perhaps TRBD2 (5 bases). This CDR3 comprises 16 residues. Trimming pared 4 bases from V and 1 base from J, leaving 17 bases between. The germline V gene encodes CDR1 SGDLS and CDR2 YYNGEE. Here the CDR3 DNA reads TGTGCCAGCAGCCTACGGGGTAGCGCGATCCAAGAGACCCAGTACTTC. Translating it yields CASSLRGSAIQETQYF.

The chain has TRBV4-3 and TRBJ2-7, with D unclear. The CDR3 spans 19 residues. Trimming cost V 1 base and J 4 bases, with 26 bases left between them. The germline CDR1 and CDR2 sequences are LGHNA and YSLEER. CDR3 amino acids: CASSQVPVGLGPLPYEQYF. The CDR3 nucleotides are TGCGCCAGCAGCCAAGTCCCGGTTGGATTAGGCCCTCTACCTTACGAGCAGTACTTC.

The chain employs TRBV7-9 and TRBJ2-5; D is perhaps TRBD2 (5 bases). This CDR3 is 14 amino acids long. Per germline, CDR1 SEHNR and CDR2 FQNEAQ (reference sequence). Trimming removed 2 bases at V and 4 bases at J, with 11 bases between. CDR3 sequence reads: CASSLNPAGETQYF. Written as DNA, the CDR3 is TGTGCCAGCAGCTTAAACCCGGCGGGAGAGACCCAGTACTTC.

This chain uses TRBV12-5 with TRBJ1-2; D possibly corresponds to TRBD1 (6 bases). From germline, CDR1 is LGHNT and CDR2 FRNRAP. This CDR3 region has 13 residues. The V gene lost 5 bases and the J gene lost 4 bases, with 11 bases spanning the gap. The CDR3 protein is CASGLTGFYGYTF. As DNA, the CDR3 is TGTGCTAGTGGTCTTACAGGGTTCTATGGCTACACCTTC.

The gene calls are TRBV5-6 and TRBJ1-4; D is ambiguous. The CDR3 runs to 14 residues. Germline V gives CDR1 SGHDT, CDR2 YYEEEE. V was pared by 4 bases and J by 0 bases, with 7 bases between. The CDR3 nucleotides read TGTGCCAGCAGCCCGGCTGCAACTAATGAAAAACTGTTTTTT. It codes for CASSPAATNEKLFF.

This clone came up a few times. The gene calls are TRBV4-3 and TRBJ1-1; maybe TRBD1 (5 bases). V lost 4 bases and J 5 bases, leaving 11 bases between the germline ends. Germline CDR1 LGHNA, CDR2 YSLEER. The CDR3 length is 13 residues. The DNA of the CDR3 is TGCGCCAGCAGCCGTGGACATTTTACTGAAGCTTTCTTT. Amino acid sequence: CASSRGHFTEAFF.

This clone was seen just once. CDR3 region: CASSLNELYEQYF. DNA of the CDR3: TGCGCCAGCAGCTTGAATGAACTATACGAGCAGTACTTC. The genes are TRBV5-1 and TRBJ2-7; D ambiguous. Trimming pared 1 base from V and 4 bases from J, leaving 9 bases between. CDR1 and CDR2 (germline): SGHRS, YFSETQ. The CDR3 has 13 amino acids.